These 8 T cell receptor beta chains came from one sample sequenced in a study of patients and donors after allogeneic stem cell transplantation. Via MiXCR, TCRdb re-called the RT-PCR reads, giving one row per CDR3 protein. Among about 960,000 distinct CDR3 sequences listed, around 17% were seen once. The sample comprised blood, either unsorted or a sorted T cell fraction (not recorded which). The receptors were sampled from a human donor who was either an allogeneic HSCT recipient or a stem cell or donor lymphocyte infusion donor (not recorded which). It is not recorded whose cells these are; they may come from a transplant donor.

This clonotype was detected a few times. V is TRBV7-9 and J is TRBJ1-5, with a possible D match to TRBD1 (6 bases). With 5 bases removed from V and 7 bases from J, the gap between germline ends came to 18 bases. This CDR3 is 15 amino acids long. From germline, CDR1 is SEHNR and CDR2 FQNEAQ (reference sequence). This chain's CDR3 is CASSGANREGQPQHF. As DNA, the CDR3 is TGTGCCAGCAGCGGAGCTAACAGGGAGGGCCAGCCCCAGCATTTT.

The genes are TRBV30 and TRBJ1-2; D is perhaps TRBD1 (5 bases). The CDR3 loop spans 12 amino acids. V dropped 4 bases and J dropped 2 bases, with 8 bases sitting between them. CDR1 is GTSNPN and CDR2 is SVGIG in the germline V gene (reference sequence). The CDR3 region has the DNA TGTGCCTGGATCGGGGGGAACTATGGCTACACCTTC. Protein product: CAWIGGNYGYTF. Based on the CDR3 plus reference TRBV30 and TRBJ1-2, the full variable domain is SQTIHQWPATLVQPVGSPLSLECTVEGTSNPNLYWYRQAAGRGLQLLFYSVGIGQISSEVPQNLSASRPQDRQFILSSKKLLLSDSGFYLCAWIGGNYGYTFGSGTRLTVV.

This clonotype was detected only once. V usage is TRBV12-3 or TRBV12-4 and J usage is TRBJ1-5; maybe TRBD1 (5 bases). This CDR3 spans 14 amino acids. The ends were cut back, 8 bases at V and 4 bases at J, with 15 bases in the middle. The CDR3: CASRRGALNQPQHF. The CDR3 DNA sequence: TGTGCCAGCCGTCGAGGGGCCCTAAATCAGCCCCAGCATTTT.

This clonotype was seen more than once but under ten times. The DNA of the CDR3 is TGTGCCAGTAGTAGAACTCAGGGGAACACCGGGGAGCTGTTTTTT. Residues: CASSRTQGNTGELFF. The chain carries TRBV19 and TRBJ2-2, with D tentatively TRBD1 (5 bases). This CDR3 contains 15 residues. Trimming took off 4 bases at V and 1 base at J, with 10 bases between the two ends. Germline lookup yields CDR1 LNHDA and CDR2 SQIVND (reference sequence).

This clonotype was counted ten times or more. The chain has TRBV10-3 and TRBJ2-3, with 8 bases that match TRBD2. Per the germline V gene, CDR1 is ENHRY and CDR2 is SYGVKD. The CDR3 extends over 15 amino acids. V was pared by 3 bases and J by 3 bases, with 5 bases of the junction left unmatched. The CDR3 region is CAISDPGGATDTQYF. The CDR3 coding sequence is TGTGCCATCAGTGACCCCGGGGGGGCAACAGATACGCAGTATTTT.

The CDR3 loop is CASSIARSSGGEAFF. CDR3 nucleotide sequence: TGTGCCAGCAGCATAGCCAGGAGCTCGGGGGGTGAAGCTTTCTTT. V and J are TRBV27 and TRBJ1-1; a weak D match, TRBD1 (5 bases). Germline V gene data show CDR1 as MNHEY and CDR2 as SMNVEV (reference sequence). V gave up 6 bases and J gave up 7 bases, with 21 bases separating them. The CDR3 consists of 15 residues.

The CDR3 coding sequence is TGTGCCAGCAGTGATTCTGGCCACAATCAGCCCCAGCATTTT. Encoded protein: CASSDSGHNQPQHF. V usage is TRBV2 and J usage is TRBJ1-5, with D hard to call. This CDR3 region has 14 residues. V was shortened by 3 bases and J by 3 bases, with 9 bases between the two germline ends. Germline V gene lookup returns CDR1 SNHLY and CDR2 FYNNEI.

This clonotype turned up a few times. V usage is TRBV7-9 and J usage is TRBJ2-7, with 7 bases matching TRBD1. The CDR3 is 15 residues long. J gave up 0 bases and V 6 bases, and 8 bases lay outside the gene matches. Germline lookup yields CDR1 SEHNR and CDR2 FQNEAQ (reference sequence). The CDR3 DNA follows: TGTGCCAGCAGTCGCCGGGACAGTGTCTCCTACGAGCAGTACTTC. Translated: CASSRRDSVSYEQYF.